This entry is about one TCR beta chain. The sample comes from a study of blood T cell repertoires in COVID-19. At the level of the study: The cDNA or gDNA used as material had been derived from T cells, B-cell-depleted T cells, or PBMCs.

The method was immunoSEQ multiplex PCR; TCRdb's version includes in-frame clones alone and lacks a portion of them. Among 200,000 or so clones listed, about four fifths were seen once. The CDR3 has 15 amino acids. Germline CDR1 reads SGHRS; CDR2 reads YFSETQ. V was cut by 3 bases and J by 2 bases, with 15 bases left in between. Individuals drawn from around 25 US areas were about 18 to 90 years old. The sample consisted of PBMCs or T cells enriched from blood (not recorded which). This sequence was found in a man aged 40-49 years who had recovered from COVID-19. The V call is TRBV5-1, the J call TRBJ2-7; D gene ambiguous. In nucleotides, the CDR3 is TGCGCCAGCAGCTCGGCCGGGTCCCGAACCTACGAGCAGTACTTC. Translating gives CASSSAGSRTYEQYF.